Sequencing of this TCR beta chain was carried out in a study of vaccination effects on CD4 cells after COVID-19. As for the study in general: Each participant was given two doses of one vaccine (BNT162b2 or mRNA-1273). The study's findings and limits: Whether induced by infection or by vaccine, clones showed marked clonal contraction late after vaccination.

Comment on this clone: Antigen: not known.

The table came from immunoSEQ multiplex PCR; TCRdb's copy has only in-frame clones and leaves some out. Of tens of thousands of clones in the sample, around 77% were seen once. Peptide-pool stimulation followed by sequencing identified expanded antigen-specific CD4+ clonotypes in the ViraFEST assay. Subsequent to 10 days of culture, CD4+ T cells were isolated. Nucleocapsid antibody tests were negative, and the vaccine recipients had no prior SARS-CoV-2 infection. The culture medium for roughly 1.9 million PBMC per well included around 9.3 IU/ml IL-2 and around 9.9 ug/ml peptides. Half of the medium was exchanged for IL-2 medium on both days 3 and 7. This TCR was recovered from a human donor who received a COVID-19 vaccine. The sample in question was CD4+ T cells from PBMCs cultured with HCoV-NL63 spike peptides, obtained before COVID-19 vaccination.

CDR3 amino acids: CASSPRRTSLNYGYTF. The CDR3 bases are TGTGCCAGCAGCCCCCGACGGACGTCCCTTAACTATGGCTACACCTTC. This chain connects TRBV9 to TRBJ1-2; D gene uncertain. Germline V gives CDR1 SGDLS, CDR2 YYNGEE. V lost 4 bases, J lost 1 base, and 17 bases lay in between. The CDR3 contains 16 residues.